Sequencing of this TCR beta chain was carried out in a study of blood T cell repertoires in COVID-19. In the study overall: Donors in the United States, Italy and Spain gave samples during acute or convalescent COVID-19.

The repertoire was sequenced with immunoSEQ multiplex PCR; TCRdb's copy has only in-frame clones and lacks some. Among around 250,000 clones listed, approximately 85% were seen once. The CDR3 runs 15 residues. J was trimmed by 6 bases and V by 5 bases; bases with no gene match: 6. The germline V gene has CDR1 MDHEN and CDR2 SYDVKM. The material sequenced was PBMCs or T cells enriched from blood (not recorded which). This clonotype was obtained from a woman aged 45-65 years who had recovered from COVID-19. The chain carries TRBV28 and TRBJ2-2, with TRBD2 matching over 10 bases. The CDR3 sequence is CASSPLAGVAGELFF. The CDR3 nucleotides read TGTGCCAGCAGTCCTCTAGCGGGAGTAGCCGGGGAGCTGTTTTTT.